A single sample is the source of the 17 T cell receptor beta chains below, sequenced in a study of T cell responses to AZD1222 COVID-19 vaccine. Sequencing was performed with immunoSEQ multiplex PCR; in TCRdb, only in-frame clones are kept and a portion is missing. The repertoire has some 140,000 clones, about 88% of them found once; the top ten carry approximately 17%. Sample: peripheral blood, taken on day 0 of AZD1222 vaccination. These receptor sequences come from an adult in good health.

The chain couples TRBV28 to TRBJ2-5; no reliable D call. The CDR3 extends over 12 amino acids. The germline gives CDR1 MDHEN, CDR2 SYDVKM. V was pared by 4 bases and J by 5 bases, with 8 bases between. The CDR3 here is CASSSPGETQYF. Written as DNA, the CDR3 is TGTGCCAGCAGTTCACCCGGGGAGACCCAGTACTTC.

This sequence joins TRBV7-2 and TRBJ1-5; D is ambiguous. The CDR3 sequence is 12 residues long. Trimming removed 1 base from V and 6 bases from J, with 4 bases in between. CDR1 is SGHTA, CDR2 FQGNSA, per germline. The DNA of the CDR3 is TGTGCCAGCAGCTTAGGGGGTCAGCCCCAGCATTTT. Protein product: CASSLGGQPQHF.

The chain joins TRBV4-1 to TRBJ2-5, with a tentative D call TRBD2 (9 bases). CDR1 is MGHRA and CDR2 is YSYEKL in the germline V gene. Trimming took off 0 bases at V and 3 bases at J, with 23 bases between the two ends. The CDR3 has 19 residues. This chain's CDR3 is CASSQDRQGRLAAKETQYF. CDR3 DNA sequence: TGCGCCAGCAGCCAAGATCGACAGGGGCGACTAGCGGCAAAAGAGACCCAGTACTTC.

The V and J genes are TRBV4-3 and TRBJ2-7, with 10 bases matching TRBD2. The germline V gene has CDR1 LGHNA and CDR2 YSLEER. V lost 0 bases, J lost 3 bases, and 14 bases stayed unmatched. The CDR3 is 19 residues long. The CDR3 loop reads CASSQDLYRLAGKGYEQYF. In DNA, the CDR3 is TGCGCCAGCAGCCAAGACTTATATCGACTAGCGGGCAAGGGCTACGAGCAGTACTTC.

The genes are TRBV30 and TRBJ2-3; 7 bases are a match to TRBD2. The V gene end was trimmed by 3 bases and the J gene end by 8 bases; junction bases not matched to a gene: 8. Germline CDR1 is GTSNPN and CDR2 is SVGIG (reference sequence). The CDR3 is 13 residues long. CDR3 sequence reads: CAWREDGLGTQYF. In nucleotides, the CDR3 is TGTGCCTGGAGGGAAGACGGACTAGGTACGCAGTATTTT.

The rearrangement joins TRBV7-2 to TRBJ1-3; the match to TRBD1 covers 8 bases. The V gene end was trimmed by 5 bases and the J gene end by 5 bases; junction bases not matched to a gene: 11. This CDR3 comprises 16 residues. Per the germline V gene, CDR1 is SGHTA and CDR2 is FQGNSA. The CDR3 here is CASSALTGEFRNTIYF. The DNA of the CDR3 is TGTGCCAGCAGCGCCTTGACAGGGGAGTTCAGAAACACCATATATTTT.

The CDR3 sequence is CASSLGVGGQSNEKLFF. The CDR3 nucleotides read TGTGCCAGCAGCTTAGGGGTTGGGGGACAGAGCAATGAAAAACTGTTTTTT. The gene calls are TRBV7-9 and TRBJ1-4, with TRBD1 matching over 7 bases. The CDR3 loop spans 17 amino acids. V lost 1 base, J lost 5 bases, and 10 bases stayed unmatched. Looked up from germline, CDR1 is SEHNR and CDR2 is FQNEAQ (reference sequence).

This clone was seen just once. The chain has TRBV11-2 and TRBJ2-7, with no clear D. V lost 0 bases and J lost 7, with 4 bases in between. The CDR3 covers 11 residues. Germline CDR1 and CDR2: SGHAT and FQNNGV. CDR3 DNA sequence: TGTGCCAGCAGCTTAGAAAGGGAGCAGTACTTC. Its translation: CASSLEREQYF.

The table lists this clone with a count of one. The V and J genes are TRBV6-2 or TRBV6-3 and TRBJ2-3; 10 bases map to TRBD2. The CDR3 is 16 amino acids. CDR1 and CDR2 (germline): MNHEY, SVGEGT. The junction had 5 bases not matched to a gene; V was cut back by 4 bases and J by 1 base. Written as DNA, the CDR3 is TGTGCCAGCAGTTGGCTAGCGGGGGAGGGCACAGATACGCAGTATTTT. This sequence encodes CASSWLAGEGTDTQYF.

The chain links TRBV30 to TRBJ2-1; a weak D match, TRBD2 (5 bases). The CDR3 covers 11 residues. Trimming pared 1 base from V and 10 bases from J, leaving 8 bases between. Germline-derived CDR1 and CDR2 are GTSNPN and SVGIG (reference sequence). This CDR3 reads CAWSGGWEQFF. The CDR3 DNA sequence: TGTGCCTGGAGTGGAGGGTGGGAGCAGTTCTTC.

The chain has TRBV12-3 or TRBV12-4 and TRBJ2-3; no clear D. V lost 7 bases and J lost 2, with 10 bases in between. The CDR3 is 13 amino acids. CDR3 loop: CASNFLATDTQYF. CDR3 bases: TGTGCCAGCAATTTCTTAGCCACAGATACGCAGTATTTT.

This chain uses TRBV4-3 with TRBJ1-6, with TRBD1 matching 7 bases. V dropped 4 bases and J dropped 7; count of bases not matched to a gene: 16. Germline CDR1 is LGHNA and CDR2 is YSLEER. The CDR3 extends over 18 amino acids. Here the CDR3 DNA reads TGCGCCAGCAGCCCCACCCGGCCAGGGGGTTCGGGAAATTCACCCCTCCACTTT. This gives the protein CASSPTRPGGSGNSPLHF.

This clone occurred once. The chain uses TRBV11-3 and TRBJ2-5; D is perhaps TRBD1 (5 bases). This CDR3 region has 14 residues. The germline V and J ends were trimmed by 5 bases and 5 bases, with 15 bases remaining between them. Germline values: CDR1 SGHNT, CDR2 YENEEA. The CDR3 sequence: CASSGAGNKETQYF. CDR3 sequence (DNA): TGTGCCAGCAGCGGAGCAGGGAACAAGGAGACCCAGTACTTC.

This chain connects TRBV7-2 to TRBJ1-1; no clear D. The CDR3 is made up of 16 amino acids. Germline V gives CDR1 SGHTA, CDR2 FQGNSA. V lost 4 bases, J lost 2 bases, and 17 bases lay in between. CDR3 region: CASSSVGTAPNTEAFF. The CDR3 region has the DNA TGTGCCAGCAGCTCCGTCGGAACAGCCCCTAACACTGAAGCTTTCTTT. The full variable domain, completed using reference TRBV7-2 and TRBJ1-1, is GAGVSQSPSNKVTEKGKDVELRCDPISGHTALYWYRQSLGQGLEFLIYFQGNSAPDKSGLPSDRFSAERTGGSVSTLTIQRTQQEDSAVYLCASSSVGTAPNTEAFFGQGTRLTVV.

The chain couples TRBV2 to TRBJ1-1, with a tentative D call TRBD1 (5 bases). Germline V CDR1 and CDR2: SNHLY, FYNNEI. V was pared by 7 bases and J by 0 bases, with 18 bases between. The length of the CDR3 is 16 residues. In DNA, the CDR3 is TGTGCCAGCATTGTTCACAGGAGCAGGCTGAACACTGAAGCTTTCTTT. This sequence encodes CASIVHRSRLNTEAFF.

V is TRBV11-2 and J is TRBJ1-1; a weak D match, TRBD1 (6 bases). Trimming pared 5 bases from V and 10 bases from J, leaving 14 bases between. Per germline, CDR1 SGHAT and CDR2 FQNNGV. This CDR3 spans 12 amino acids. CDR3 residues: CASSPNRVSAFF. The CDR3 nucleotides are TGTGCCAGCAGCCCTAACAGGGTATCAGCTTTCTTT.

The J gene is TRBJ2-2, the V gene TRBV30; D is uncertain. The CDR3 spans 14 residues. V lost 7 bases, J lost 0 bases, and 12 bases lay in between. The germline gives CDR1 GTSNPN, CDR2 SVGIG (reference sequence). CDR3 loop: CASLGGSNTGELFF. The DNA of the CDR3 is TGTGCCTCGCTAGGTGGGTCGAACACCGGGGAGCTGTTTTTT.